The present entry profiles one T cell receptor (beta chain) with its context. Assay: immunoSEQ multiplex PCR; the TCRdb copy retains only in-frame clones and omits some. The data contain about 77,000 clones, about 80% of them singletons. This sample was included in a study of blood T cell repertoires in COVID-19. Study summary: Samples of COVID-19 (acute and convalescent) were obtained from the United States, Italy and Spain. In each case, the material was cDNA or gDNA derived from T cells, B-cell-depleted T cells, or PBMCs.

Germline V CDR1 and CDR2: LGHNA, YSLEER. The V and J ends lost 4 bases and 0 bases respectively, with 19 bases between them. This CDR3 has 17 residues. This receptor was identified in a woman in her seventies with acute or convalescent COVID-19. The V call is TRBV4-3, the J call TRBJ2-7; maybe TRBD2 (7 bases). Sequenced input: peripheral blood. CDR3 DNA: TGCGCCAGCAGCCGTAGGGGGGGGACAACGATCTCCTACGAGCAGTACTTC. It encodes CASSRRGGTTISYEQYF.